What follows are 19 T cell receptor beta chains derived from one specimen sequenced in a study of shared T cell receptors in the human thymus. The assay was immunoSEQ multiplex PCR, and TCRdb's table has in-frame clones only and misses some. The sample consists of 720,000 or so clones, roughly 88% of them appearing once. This sample also belongs to another study, concerning human thymus T cells.

The sequenced sample was thymocytes. The receptor set was obtained from a girl under three years old with a congenital heart defect.

The gene calls are TRBV5-1 and TRBJ2-7, with 7 bases identical to TRBD2. V was pared by 2 bases and J by 4 bases, with 9 bases of the junction left unmatched. This CDR3 is built from 15 residues. Germline loops: CDR1 SGHRS, CDR2 YFSETQ. CDR3 sequence (DNA): TGCGCCAGCAGCTTTGGATCGGGGGGTCTGTACGAGCAGTACTTC. Protein: CASSFGSGGLYEQYF.

This chain uses TRBV7-9 with TRBJ1-2; perhaps TRBD1 as D (5 bases). The CDR3 contains 12 residues. Germline CDR1 is SEHNR and CDR2 is FQNEAQ (reference sequence). V gave up 5 bases and J gave up 11 bases, with 15 bases separating them. The CDR3 region is CASSQTQGSYTF. The CDR3 region has the DNA TGTGCCAGCAGCCAAACGCAGGGCTCATACACCTTC. Based on the CDR3 plus reference TRBV7-9 and TRBJ1-2, the full variable domain is DTGVSQNPRHKITKRGQNVTFRCDPISEHNRLYWYRQTLGQGPEFLTYFQNEAQLEKSRLLSDRFSAERPKGSFSTLEIQRTEQGDSAMYLCASSQTQGSYTFGSGTRLTVV.

The gene calls are TRBV7-9 and TRBJ2-1; D is uncertain. Germline CDR1 is SEHNR and CDR2 is FQNEAQ (reference sequence). The CDR3 covers 11 residues. V dropped 3 bases and J dropped 10 bases, with 7 bases sitting between them. The DNA for the CDR3 is TGTGCCAGCAGCTTGGGCAGGGAGCAGTTCTTC. Translation: CASSLGREQFF.

Here the CDR3 reads CASTPGPHPPLAGGLDEQYF. In DNA, the CDR3 is TGTGCCAGTACCCCGGGCCCCCATCCACCGCTAGCGGGGGGTCTCGACGAGCAGTACTTC. The chain links TRBV19 to TRBJ2-7, with TRBD2 matching 11 bases. The germline CDR1 and CDR2 sequences are LNHDA and SQIVND (reference sequence). The CDR3 contains 20 residues. With 7 bases clipped from V and 5 bases from J, the junction kept 25 bases outside the gene matches.

This chain joins TRBV29-1 and TRBJ1-1; D remains ambiguous. Germline V gene lookup returns CDR1 SQVTM and CDR2 ANQGSEA. The ends were cut back, 5 bases at V and 10 bases at J, with 5 bases in the middle. The CDR3 spans 8 residues. The CDR3 sequence: CSVNGAFF. DNA of the CDR3: TGCAGCGTTAACGGAGCTTTCTTT.

This rearrangement joins TRBV7-9 to TRBJ1-1, with 7 bases matching TRBD1. Germline V gene lookup returns CDR1 SEHNR and CDR2 FQNEAQ (reference sequence). V lost 3 bases and J lost 1; bases outside the gene matches: 8. CDR3 size: 16 residues. The CDR3 bases are TGTGCCAGCAGCTTGGGGACAGCAGGCTCGAACACTGAAGCTTTCTTT. Translating gives CASSLGTAGSNTEAFF.

This clone was seen just once. V usage is TRBV5-1 and J usage is TRBJ2-7; 8 nucleotides agree with TRBD1. The CDR3 covers 18 residues. CDR1 is SGHRS, CDR2 YFSETQ, per germline. Trimming removed 2 bases from V and 4 bases from J; junction bases left unmatched: 17. The chain's CDR3 is CASSFAKTGQGAWYEQYF. In DNA, the CDR3 is TGCGCCAGCAGCTTCGCTAAAACCGGCCAGGGGGCTTGGTACGAGCAGTACTTC.

This clone was detected a few times. The chain combines TRBV25-1 with TRBJ2-6; 7 nucleotides line up with TRBD1. Germline CDR1 reads MGHDK; CDR2 reads SYGVNS. The CDR3 contains 16 residues. The J segment lost 0 bases and the V segment lost 7 bases, leaving 6 bases of the junction unmatched. The CDR3 protein is CASTGQLSSGANVLTF. The CDR3 DNA reads TGTGCCAGCACGGGACAGCTGAGCTCTGGGGCCAACGTCCTGACTTTC. The entire variable domain, with the rest obtained from reference TRBV25-1 and TRBJ2-6, is as follows: EADIYQTPRYLVIGTGKKITLECSQTMGHDKMYWYQQDPGMELHLIHYSYGVNSTEKGDLSSESTVSRIRTEHFPLTLESARPSHTSQYLCASTGQLSSGANVLTFGAGSRLTVL.

The chain recombines TRBV6-1 with TRBJ2-5; a possible D gene is TRBD2 (5 bases). V lost 4 bases and J 5 bases, leaving 14 bases between the germline ends. The CDR3 has 14 amino acids. In germline, CDR1 is MNHNS, CDR2 SASEGT. CDR3 coding DNA: TGTGCCAGCAGTGTTATAGGTCCGGGGGAGACCCAGTACTTC. Encoded protein: CASSVIGPGETQYF.

The J gene is TRBJ2-2, the V gene TRBV19; weak D call: TRBD1 (5 bases). Per germline, CDR1 LNHDA and CDR2 SQIVND (reference sequence). The V gene lost 8 bases and the J gene lost 7 bases, with 14 bases spanning the gap. The CDR3 runs 13 residues. The CDR3 region is CASGAFRGGELFF. Written as DNA, the CDR3 is TGTGCCAGTGGTGCTTTTAGGGGCGGGGAGCTGTTTTTT.

V is TRBV19 and J is TRBJ2-5; TRBD2 matches 12 bases. Trimming removed 1 base from V and 2 bases from J; junction bases left unmatched: 2. This CDR3 spans 16 amino acids. Germline CDR1 LNHDA, CDR2 SQIVND (reference sequence). CDR3 protein: CASSIGGLAGQETQYF. CDR3 coding DNA: TGTGCCAGTAGTATAGGAGGACTAGCGGGGCAAGAGACCCAGTACTTC.

This chain uses TRBV7-9 with TRBJ1-1, with D possibly being TRBD1 (6 bases). Germline CDR1 reads SEHNR; CDR2 reads FQNEAQ (reference sequence). This CDR3 contains 15 residues. The germline V and J ends were trimmed by 7 bases and 1 base, with 16 bases remaining between them. CDR3 loop: CASILLPGQNTEAFF. The CDR3 coding sequence is TGTGCCAGCATTCTACTCCCGGGACAGAACACTGAAGCTTTCTTT.

The V call is TRBV5-5, the J call TRBJ2-1, with 9 positions matching TRBD2. The CDR3 sequence is 15 residues long. After removal of 3 bases from V and 15 bases from J, the junction contained 16 bases not matched to a gene. CDR1 SGHKS and CDR2 YYEKEE come from the germline V gene (reference sequence). CDR3 in DNA: TGTGCCAGCAGCTACCTACCGGGACTAGCTGAAAGAAGGTTCTTC. Protein product: CASSYLPGLAERRFF.

V gene TRBV9 combines with J gene TRBJ1-6, with 8 bases identical to TRBD1. The CDR3 spans 15 residues. Looked up from germline, CDR1 is SGDLS and CDR2 is YYNGEE. Trimming removed 0 bases from V and 10 bases from J; junction bases left unmatched: 6. DNA for the CDR3: TGTGCCAGCAGCGTAGGGACAGGGAGAGGCTCACCCCTCCACTTT. Its protein product is CASSVGTGRGSPLHF.

The rearrangement joins TRBV19 to TRBJ2-5, with 9 bases matching TRBD1. The junction had 12 bases not matched to a gene; V was cut back by 4 bases and J by 6 bases. Per germline, CDR1 LNHDA and CDR2 SQIVND (reference sequence). CDR3 size: 16 residues. The CDR3 loop reads CASSKNRGLEKKTQYF. The CDR3 nucleotides are TGTGCCAGTAGTAAAAACAGGGGGCTGGAGAAAAAGACCCAGTACTTC.

The chain couples TRBV4-1 to TRBJ1-2, with a possible D match to TRBD1 (6 bases). V was cut by 4 bases and J by 8 bases, with 23 bases left in between. The CDR3 runs to 16 residues. The germline gives CDR1 MGHRA, CDR2 YSYEKL. As DNA, the CDR3 is TGCGCCAGCAGCCGCCAGCCACAGGGAAGCGGGATCGGCTACACCTTC. Protein sequence: CASSRQPQGSGIGYTF.

Comment on this clone: In the same sample, other DNA sequences code for this CDR3. This chain connects TRBV11-2 to TRBJ1-5; TRBD1 matches at 9 bases. V dropped 5 bases and J dropped 7; count of bases not matched to a gene: 6. The CDR3 consists of 14 residues. Germline loops: CDR1 SGHAT, CDR2 FQNNGV. The CDR3 nucleotides are TGTGCCAGCAGCCCGGGACAGGGTGGGCAGCCCCAGCATTTT. It translates to CASSPGQGGQPQHF.

The chain recombines TRBV5-6 with TRBJ1-1; 10 bases match TRBD1. The ends lost 0 bases at V and 6 bases at J; junction bases unmatched: 14. This CDR3 spans 18 amino acids. The germline CDR1 and CDR2 sequences are SGHDT and YYEEEE. The CDR3 bases are TGTGCCAGCAGCTTGGACAACCCACCGGGACAGGGGTGGCCTGAAGCTTTCTTT. This translates into CASSLDNPPGQGWPEAFF.

The chain is built from TRBV7-8 and TRBJ2-5; possibly TRBD2 for D (5 bases). Germline assignment: CDR1 SGHVS and CDR2 FQNEAQ. The germline V and J ends were trimmed by 2 bases and 0 bases, with 25 bases remaining between them. The CDR3 length is 20 residues. The CDR3 spells CASSLRLVGGSTPYQETQYF. The DNA for the CDR3 is TGTGCCAGCAGCTTAAGATTGGTAGGAGGCAGCACCCCGTACCAAGAGACCCAGTACTTC.